This is a list of T cell receptor beta chains from one sample in a study of post-analysis software for immune sequencing data. TCRdb passed the PCR reads through MiXCR, listing each CDR3 protein once. The repertoire holds hundreds of thousands of distinct CDR3 sequences, with about 27% as singletons. The sample consisted of blood. The receptors derive from a girl between 10 and 17 years old with multiple sclerosis. Each CDR3 is given with its conserved first and last residue. D genes are given only for firm matches. The size field is filled for only some rows; it gives once, few, many or a size class.

d_gene	v_gene	j_gene	abundance	CDR3aa	CDR3nt
-	TRBV5-5	TRBJ1-2	few	CASSRAFGDNYGYTF	TGTGCCAGCAGCCGAGCCTTCGGGGATAACTATGGCTACACCTTC
-	TRBV15	TRBJ1-1	-	CATSGVEGNTEAFF	TGTGCCACCAGCGGAGTTGAAGGGAACACTGAAGCTTTCTTT
-	TRBV7-9	TRBJ2-3	-	CASSVTGSSTDTQYF	TGTGCCAGCAGCGTCACGGGGTCGAGCACAGATACGCAGTATTTT
-	TRBV28	TRBJ2-1	-	CASSPRWQYNEQFF	TGTGCCAGCAGTCCCAGGTGGCAGTACAATGAGCAGTTCTTC
TRBD2	TRBV29-1	TRBJ2-1	-	CSVRGGASYEQFF	TGCAGCGTGAGGGGAGGGGCGTCCTACGAGCAGTTCTTC
-	TRBV3-1	TRBJ1-2	-	CASSQEAPRGTNYGYTF	TGTGCCAGCAGCCAAGAGGCTCCTCGGGGCACAAACTATGGCTACACCTTC
-	TRBV3-1	TRBJ1-1	-	CASSQDPGSEAFF	TGTGCCAGCAGCCAAGATCCGGGCTCTGAAGCTTTCTTT
-	TRBV29-1	TRBJ2-7	many	CSALTGTTYEQYF	TGCAGCGCCCTGACAGGGACTACCTACGAGCAGTACTTC
-	TRBV10-3	TRBJ2-1	-	CAISPGDSEQFF	TGTGCCATCAGTCCGGGGGATTCTGAGCAGTTCTTC
TRBD1	TRBV7-2	TRBJ1-2	few	CASSSSGQGWNGYTF	TGTGCCAGCAGCTCATCTGGACAGGGTTGGAATGGCTACACCTTC
TRBD2	TRBV6-2/TRBV6-3	TRBJ2-7	-	CASSSSGSIDEQYF	TGTGCCAGCAGTTCAAGCGGGAGTATCGACGAGCAGTACTTC
-	TRBV3-1	TRBJ2-7	few	CASSQEGLYEQYF	TGTGCCAGCAGCCAAGAGGGACTTTACGAGCAGTACTTC
-	TRBV4-1	TRBJ2-3	few	CASSQDSRGSTDTQYF	TGCGCCAGCAGCCAAGATTCTAGGGGAAGCACAGATACGCAGTATTTT
-	TRBV15	TRBJ1-2	-	CATSRERTPDGYTF	TGTGCCACCAGCAGAGAGAGGACCCCAGATGGCTACACCTTC
-	TRBV7-2	TRBJ1-2	-	CASSLDQGRDYGYTF	TGTGCCAGCAGCTTAGACCAGGGACGGGACTATGGCTACACCTTC
TRBD2	TRBV12-3/TRBV12-4	TRBJ2-5	-	CASSLVAGDQETQYF	TGTGCCAGCAGTTTAGTGGCGGGGGACCAAGAGACCCAGTACTTC
-	TRBV6-5	TRBJ2-3	-	CASSSDSYTDTQYF	TGTGCCAGCAGCTCCGACAGCTACACAGATACGCAGTATTTT
-	TRBV7-2	TRBJ2-7	-	CASSLARQSSYEQYF	TGTGCCAGCAGCTTAGCTCGGCAGAGCTCCTACGAGCAGTACTTC
TRBD2	TRBV12-3/TRBV12-4	TRBJ2-1	-	CASSLTSGTMINEQFF	TGTGCCAGCAGTTTAACTAGCGGTACTATGATCAATGAGCAGTTCTTC
-	TRBV7-9	TRBJ2-7	-	CASRPLAYEQYF	TGTGCCAGCAGACCACTTGCCTACGAGCAGTACTTC
-	TRBV6-2/TRBV6-3	TRBJ1-2	-	CASSWYRDHGYTF	TGTGCCAGCAGTTGGTACAGGGATCATGGCTACACCTTC
-	TRBV3-1	TRBJ1-1	-	CASSQDRGIGATEAFF	TGTGCCAGCAGCCAAGATCGGGGAATAGGGGCCACTGAAGCTTTCTTT
-	TRBV4-1	TRBJ2-1	few	CASSHLTLGRTNEQFF	TGCGCCAGCAGCCATCTCACTTTGGGTCGCACCAATGAGCAGTTCTTC
-	TRBV29-1	TRBJ2-7	-	CSVGQYPHEQYF	TGCAGCGTTGGTCAGTACCCCCACGAGCAGTACTTC
TRBD1	TRBV6-5	TRBJ2-7	few	CASNPAWGTGSYEQYF	TGTGCCAGCAACCCTGCTTGGGGGACAGGGTCCTACGAGCAGTACTTC
-	TRBV3-1	TRBJ2-1	-	CASSLQLERFSYNEQFF	TGTGCCAGCAGCCTCCAATTGGAGCGCTTTTCTTACAATGAGCAGTTCTTC
TRBD2	TRBV19	TRBJ2-1	-	CASSIDTSGSLPSYNEQFF	TGTGCCAGTAGTATAGATACTAGCGGGAGTTTACCCTCCTACAATGAGCAGTTCTTC
-	TRBV6-5	TRBJ1-6	few	CASGPGLGSPLHF	TGTGCCAGTGGTCCAGGACTTGGTTCACCCCTCCACTTT
-	TRBV7-2	TRBJ2-1	-	CASSSGARAGEQFF	TGTGCCAGCAGCTCCGGAGCCAGGGCCGGAGAGCAGTTCTTC
TRBD1	TRBV7-9	TRBJ2-1	-	CASSRTGALYNEQFF	TGTGCCAGCAGCCGGACAGGGGCCCTATACAATGAGCAGTTCTTC
-	TRBV29-1	TRBJ1-6	-	CSVDGGPNSPLHF	TGCAGCGTTGATGGGGGGCCGAATTCACCCCTCCACTTT
TRBD2	TRBV29-1	TRBJ2-5	few	CSVRGLAGVQETQYF	TGCAGCGTGAGGGGACTAGCGGGCGTCCAAGAGACCCAGTACTTC
-	TRBV10-3	TRBJ2-3	many	CAISEGSFTDTQYF	TGTGCCATCAGTGAGGGGAGCTTCACAGATACGCAGTATTTT
-	TRBV7-2	TRBJ2-1	-	CTSSTGSQAYNEQFF	TGTACCAGCAGCACCGGATCCCAAGCGTACAATGAGCAGTTCTTC
-	TRBV29-1	TRBJ2-1	-	CSVEDAEAEGNEQFF	TGCAGCGTTGAAGACGCCGAGGCAGAGGGGAATGAGCAGTTCTTC
-	TRBV3-1	TRBJ1-6	-	CASNRLGGHNSPLHF	TGTGCCAGCAACCGGCTAGGGGGGCATAATTCACCCCTCCACTTT
-	TRBV10-3	TRBJ2-2	-	CAITAQATNTGELFF	TGTGCCATCACGGCGCAGGCCACGAACACCGGGGAGCTGTTTTTT
-	TRBV18	TRBJ1-5	-	CASSPAPNSNQPQHF	TGTGCCAGCTCACCGGCACCAAATAGCAACCAGCCCCAGCATTTT
-	TRBV6-6	TRBJ2-1	few	CASALRHSYNEQFF	TGTGCCAGTGCATTACGACACTCCTACAATGAGCAGTTCTTC
-	TRBV10-3	TRBJ1-1	-	CAISEQGVARAFF	TGTGCCATCAGTGAACAGGGAGTGGCGAGAGCTTTCTTT
-	TRBV28	TRBJ2-1	-	CASSFEVYNEQFF	TGTGCCAGCAGTTTTGAGGTTTACAATGAGCAGTTCTTC
-	TRBV19	TRBJ2-3	-	CASSIREFWDTQYF	TGTGCCAGTAGTATTCGGGAGTTCTGGGATACGCAGTATTTT
TRBD2	TRBV4-1	TRBJ2-1	-	CASSQDEAGVYNEQFF	TGCGCCAGCAGCCAAGACGAAGCGGGGGTTTACAATGAGCAGTTCTTC
-	TRBV12-3/TRBV12-4	TRBJ2-1	-	CASSFPDTNEQFF	TGTGCCAGCAGTTTCCCTGATACCAATGAGCAGTTCTTC
-	TRBV6-1	TRBJ1-1	once	CASKVGGITEAFF	TGTGCCAGCAAGGTTGGTGGCATCACTGAAGCTTTCTTT
-	TRBV6-2/TRBV6-3	TRBJ2-7	few	CATRDRLSYEQYF	TGTGCCACCAGAGACAGACTCTCCTACGAGCAGTACTTC
TRBD2	TRBV20-1	TRBJ2-3	-	CSADLGTSGTDTQYF	TGCAGTGCTGACCTCGGGACTAGCGGCACAGATACGCAGTATTTT
-	TRBV7-9	TRBJ1-5	once	CASSLTGNLMEPQHF	TGTGCCAGCAGCTTAACGGGAAACCTCATGGAACCCCAGCATTTT
TRBD2	TRBV7-9	TRBJ2-1	-	CASSPERTSGDNEQFF	TGTGCCAGCAGCCCCGAAAGGACTAGCGGGGACAATGAGCAGTTCTTC
TRBD2	TRBV10-2	TRBJ2-1	-	CASRAGLARSSYNEQFF	TGCGCCAGCAGGGCCGGACTAGCGAGGAGCTCCTACAATGAGCAGTTCTTC
TRBD1	TRBV6-2/TRBV6-3	TRBJ1-5	few	CASSRRQGFGNQPQHF	TGTGCCAGCAGTAGAAGACAGGGGTTTGGCAATCAGCCCCAGCATTTT
-	TRBV7-2	TRBJ1-4	-	CASSYGPADSGSEKLFF	TGTGCCAGCAGCTACGGACCCGCGGACAGTGGGTCGGAAAAACTGTTTTTT
-	TRBV20-1	TRBJ2-1	-	CSASIPREQFF	TGCAGTGCTAGCATTCCCAGGGAGCAGTTCTTC
-	TRBV10-3	TRBJ2-2	few	CAISEGQKNTGELFF	TGTGCCATCAGTGAAGGACAGAAGAACACCGGGGAGCTGTTTTTT
TRBD1	TRBV5-1	TRBJ2-3	-	CASSRWTGADTQYF	TGCGCCAGCAGCAGATGGACAGGGGCAGATACGCAGTATTTT